A selection of T cell receptor beta chains follows, all from one sample in a study of vaccination effects on CD4 cells after COVID-19. These receptors have no identified antigens. The assay was immunoSEQ multiplex PCR, and TCRdb's table has in-frame clones only and misses some. Of some 56,000 clones detected, roughly 77% appear once; the ten largest clones hold approximately 5.8%. This material consisted of CD4+ T cells from PBMCs cultured with HIV peptides, taken before COVID-19 vaccination. Receptors originate from a human donor who had a prior SARS-CoV-2 infection. Both conserved end residues are part of each CDR3. The D gene is left open where the match is weak. Clone size appears in some rows only: once, few, many, or a class for an expanded clone.

clone size	D gene	J gene	CDR3 length	V gene	CDR3 protein	CDR3 DNA
.	.	TRBJ2-1	11	TRBV11-2	CASSFYNEQFF	TGTGCCAGCAGCTTCTACAATGAGCAGTTCTTC
.	.	TRBJ2-3	12	TRBV28	CASSSVTDTQYF	TGTGCCAGCAGTTCCGTCACAGATACGCAGTATTTT
.	.	TRBJ1-2	15	TRBV30	CAWVWGGRVNYGYTF	TGTGCCTGGGTCTGGGGGGGGCGCGTTAACTATGGCTACACCTTC
.	.	TRBJ2-7	14	TRBV11-3	CASSLGHGAYEQYF	TGTGCCAGCAGCTTAGGTCACGGAGCCTACGAGCAGTACTTC
.	TRBD1	TRBJ1-2	15	TRBV5-1	CASSPGQGGIGGYTF	TGCGCCAGCAGTCCTGGACAGGGTGGAATTGGTGGCTACACCTTC
few	TRBD1	TRBJ1-2	15	TRBV7-2	CASSFDRGSIYGYTF	TGTGCCAGCAGCTTCGACAGGGGATCTATCTATGGCTACACCTTC
.	.	TRBJ1-5	12	TRBV2	CASSSNNQPQHF	TGTGCCAGCAGCTCGAACAATCAGCCCCAGCATTTT
.	.	TRBJ1-2	13	TRBV3-1/TRBV3-2	CASSVDRSYGYTF	TGTGCCAGCAGCGTGGACAGATCCTATGGCTACACCTTC
.	.	TRBJ2-3	15	TRBV7-6	CASSLAGDQKDTQYF	TGTGCCAGCAGCTTAGCCGGGGACCAGAAAGATACGCAGTATTTT
.	TRBD1	TRBJ2-1	14	TRBV19	CASSSPGTGNEQFF	TGTGCCAGTAGTTCCCCGGGGACAGGGAATGAGCAGTTCTTC
.	.	TRBJ2-1	15	TRBV10-3	CAISESAGAYNEQFF	TGTGCCATCAGTGAGTCGGCGGGGGCGTACAATGAGCAGTTCTTC
.	.	TRBJ2-7	11	TRBV3-1/TRBV3-2	CASSQDNEQYF	TGTGCCAGCAGCCAAGATAACGAGCAGTACTTC
.	TRBD2	TRBJ2-5	17	TRBV4-2	CASSQDGLADAQETQYF	TGTGCCAGCAGCCAAGATGGGCTAGCGGATGCCCAAGAGACCCAGTACTTC
once	.	TRBJ2-1	15	TRBV5-5	CASSLSPGAYNEQFF	TGTGCCAGCAGCTTGTCCCCAGGGGCCTACAATGAGCAGTTCTTC
.	TRBD1	TRBJ1-1	13	TRBV28	CASSLGQGPEAFF	TGTGCCAGCAGTCTCGGACAGGGCCCTGAAGCTTTCTTT
.	TRBD1	TRBJ2-2	17	TRBV9	CASSIRQGEMRTGELFF	TGTGCCAGCAGCATAAGACAGGGTGAAATGAGAACCGGGGAGCTGTTTTTT
.	.	TRBJ2-2	14	TRBV5-1	CASSQGQPVGELFF	TGCGCCAGCAGCCAAGGACAACCTGTCGGGGAGCTGTTTTTT
.	.	TRBJ2-3	14	TRBV5-1	CATSDRPGIDTQYF	TGCGCGACTTCCGACAGGCCGGGGATTGATACGCAGTATTTT
.	.	TRBJ1-1	17	TRBV4-1	CASAITGYREESTEAFF	TGCGCCAGCGCCATAACAGGTTACCGAGAGGAAAGCACTGAAGCTTTCTTT
.	TRBD1	TRBJ2-3	16	TRBV7-2	CASSLKTGGWADTQYF	TGTGCCAGCAGCTTAAAAACAGGGGGGTGGGCAGATACGCAGTATTTT
.	TRBD1	TRBJ1-2	16	TRBV15	CATSKRSGQGVYGYTF	TGTGCCACCAGCAAACGAAGTGGACAGGGAGTCTATGGCTACACCTTC
.	.	TRBJ2-7	14	TRBV9	CASSFRDNSYEQYF	TGTGCCAGCAGCTTCCGGGACAACTCCTACGAGCAGTACTTC
.	TRBD1	TRBJ1-4	13	TRBV29-1	CSASGRGREKLFF	TGCAGCGCCTCCGGGAGGGGGCGTGAAAAACTGTTTTTT
.	TRBD1	TRBJ1-6	16	TRBV27	CASSDPRTGGMSPLHF	TGTGCCAGCAGTGACCCAAGAACAGGGGGTATGTCACCCCTCCACTTT
.	TRBD2	TRBJ2-1	16	TRBV11-3	CASSTQYLAGNNEQFF	TGTGCCAGCAGCACCCAGTATCTAGCGGGGAACAATGAGCAGTTCTTC
.	.	TRBJ2-1	11	TRBV6-5	CASSTSTEQFF	TGTGCCAGCTCCACTAGCACTGAGCAGTTCTTC
.	.	TRBJ2-3	13	TRBV19	CASSSPSTDTQYF	TGTGCCAGTAGTTCCCCCAGCACAGATACGCAGTATTTT
.	TRBD1	TRBJ1-1	16	TRBV7-2	CASSLVGTGSNTEAFF	TGTGCCAGCAGCTTAGTAGGGACAGGTTCGAACACTGAAGCTTTCTTT
.	.	TRBJ1-3	14	TRBV2	CASSDQVVGNTIYF	TGTGCCAGCAGTGACCAAGTTGTTGGAAACACCATATATTTT
.	TRBD1	TRBJ1-2	16	TRBV7-8	CASSSGTADLHRGYTF	TGTGCCAGCAGCTCCGGGACAGCCGATCTTCATCGGGGCTACACCTTC
.	TRBD1	TRBJ1-4	17	TRBV28	CASSWPGQGKTNEKLFF	TGTGCCAGCAGCTGGCCGGGACAGGGAAAGACTAATGAAAAACTGTTTTTT
.	.	TRBJ2-3	12	TRBV29-1	CSVSEGADTQYF	TGCAGCGTTTCGGAGGGCGCAGATACGCAGTATTTT
.	.	TRBJ2-5	15	TRBV9	CASSVGPSSQETQYF	TGTGCCAGCAGCGTAGGCCCGAGCAGCCAAGAGACCCAGTACTTC
.	.	TRBJ1-1	15	TRBV12-5	CASGLPQGLNTEAFF	TGTGCTAGTGGTTTGCCGCAGGGCCTGAACACTGAAGCTTTCTTT
.	TRBD2	TRBJ2-5	16	TRBV9	CASSAGLTSGQETQYF	TGTGCCAGCAGCGCGGGACTAACGTCTGGACAAGAGACCCAGTACTTC
.	.	TRBJ1-1	13	TRBV7-9	CASSLARGPEAFF	TGTGCCAGCAGCTTAGCGCGAGGGCCTGAAGCTTTCTTT
.	.	TRBJ2-7	15	TRBV7-7	CASSLSPLSSYEQYF	TGTGCTAGCAGCCTATCCCCTCTGAGCTCCTACGAGCAGTACTTC
.	TRBD2	TRBJ2-2	18	TRBV5-1	CASSLFRREGRFTGELFF	TGCGCCAGCAGCTTGTTTCGGCGGGAGGGCCGTTTCACCGGGGAGCTGTTTTTT
.	.	TRBJ2-5	14	TRBV7-8	CASSLGTHPETQYF	TGTGCCAGCAGCTTAGGGACCCATCCGGAGACCCAGTACTTC
.	TRBD1	TRBJ2-5	14	TRBV10-3	CATKGQGAIGTQYF	TGTGCCACCAAGGGACAGGGGGCGATCGGGACCCAGTACTTC
few	.	TRBJ1-2	13	TRBV6-1	CASRPGTLYGYTF	TGTGCCAGCAGGCCTGGGACACTCTATGGCTACACCTTC
.	.	TRBJ2-7	15	TRBV7-2	CASSLARSTSYEQYF	TGTGCCAGCAGCTTAGCGAGGAGTACCTCCTACGAGCAGTACTTC
once	.	TRBJ2-7	14	TRBV7-2	CASSVQIHSYEQYF	TGTGCCAGCAGCGTACAAATTCACTCCTACGAGCAGTACTTC
.	TRBD1	TRBJ1-1	22	TRBV7-3	CASSLTNFRGQGYLKENTEAFF	TGTGCCAGCAGCTTAACGAATTTCCGGGGACAGGGGTATCTCAAAGAGAACACTGAAGCTTTCTTT
.	TRBD2	TRBJ2-3	16	TRBV5-1	CASSAQAGDSTDTQYF	TGCGCCAGCAGCGCCCAAGCGGGGGATAGCACAGATACGCAGTATTTT
.	TRBD1	TRBJ1-1	15	TRBV19	CASSIRDRANTEAFF	TGTGCCAGTAGTATAAGGGACAGGGCGAACACTGAAGCTTTCTTT
.	.	TRBJ2-5	16	TRBV3-1/TRBV3-2	CASSQDLPTAQETQYF	TGTGCCAGCAGCCAAGATTTACCGACAGCTCAAGAGACCCAGTACTTC